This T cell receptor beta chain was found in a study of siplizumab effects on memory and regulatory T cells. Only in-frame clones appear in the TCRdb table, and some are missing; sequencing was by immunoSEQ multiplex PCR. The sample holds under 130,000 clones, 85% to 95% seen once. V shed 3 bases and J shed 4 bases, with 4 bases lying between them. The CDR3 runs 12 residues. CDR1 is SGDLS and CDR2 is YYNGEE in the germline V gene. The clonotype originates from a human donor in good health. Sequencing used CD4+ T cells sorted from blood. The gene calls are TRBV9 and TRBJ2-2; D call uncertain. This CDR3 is CASSGATGELFF. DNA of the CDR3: TGTGCCAGCAGCGGTGCCACCGGGGAGCTGTTTTTT.